This T cell receptor (beta chain) was sequenced for a study of cytomegalovirus exposure and HLA in healthy donors. Points from the study as a whole: Associated with cytomegalovirus, according to the listing, were approximately 160 TCR beta chains. Differences between HLA loci emerged in a later analysis of TCR association rates, with DRB1 most and HLA-C fewest. Testing in vitro showed a few CMV-associated chains specific for CMV antigens.

The primer mix had 60 Vbeta and 13 Jbeta primers. Measured with immunoSEQ multiplex PCR; TCRdb has only the in-frame clones, and not every one. The data show about 200,000 clones, 75% to 80% seen once. Worth noting for this clone: Its antigen is undetermined.

Specimen: PBMCs. The sequence came from a male donor in good health and CMV-seronegative.

In nucleotides, the CDR3 is TGTGCCAGCAGTTTAGAGAGACAGGGGGCCAGTCGGTATGAGCAGTTCTTC. This translates into CASSLERQGASRYEQFF. J is TRBJ2-1 and V is TRBV27; TRBD1 aligns across 10 bases. The germline V gene encodes CDR1 MNHEY and CDR2 SMNVEV (reference sequence). The CDR3 contains 17 residues. Unmatched junction bases numbered 12, after V lost 2 bases and J lost 8 bases.